This TCR beta chain was profiled in a study of blood T cells in healthy people across ages. Broader study findings: Diversity of TCR beta correlated strongly with naive T cell percentage.

Then a second PCR, running about 7 to 11 cycles, was carried out with a sample-barcoded 5' primer and a J-beta primer mix. TCRdb re-called the 5' RACE reads with MiXCR, one entry per CDR3 protein. The sample consists of 450,000 to 600,000 distinct CDR3 sequences, about 26% of them appearing once. Trimming stripped 4 bases from V and 4 bases from J, with 11 bases between. The CDR3 loop spans 13 amino acids. The germline gives CDR1 SGHAT, CDR2 FQNNGV. This clonotype has just a few counts. What it binds is unknown. The same data also went into a second study, on T cells of mothers and their children. That work states: Random nucleotides (2-4) and sample barcodes were added by the M1S primer used in the second PCR.

The rearrangement joins TRBV11-2 to TRBJ2-7; tentatively, D is TRBD2 (5 bases). Sequencing used blood. This TCR came from a boy under 10 years old in good health. The DNA for the CDR3 is TGTGCCAGCAGCTCTCTCTCGGGGTACGAGCAGTACTTC. This translates into CASSSLSGYEQYF.